Following are 26 T cell receptor beta chains from one sample sequenced in a study of T cells in Graves' hyperthyroidism and ophthalmopathy. The source material, RNA transcripts, was used to amplify TCR beta CDR3 regions. TCR CDR3 underwent first-round RT-PCR with the HTBI primer set. TCRdb re-called the multiplex PCR reads through MiXCR, storing one row per CDR3 protein. The sample consists of about 380,000 distinct CDR3 sequences, about 18% of them appearing once. Material: blood. The receptors were sampled from a man younger than 35 with Graves' ophthalmopathy.

Only a few counts were recorded for this clonotype. The V call is TRBV7-7, the J call TRBJ2-2, with 11 positions matching TRBD2. J lost 4 bases, V lost 5 bases, and 12 bases had no gene match. The CDR3 consists of 18 residues. Germline lookup yields CDR1 SSHAT and CDR2 FNYEAQ (reference sequence). The CDR3 nucleotides read TGTGCCAGCAGCAGAGATCCGGCTAGCGGGGGGAGCACCGGGGAGCTGTTTTTT. Translation: CASSRDPASGGSTGELFF.

This clonotype was observed at least ten times. The rearrangement joins TRBV28 to TRBJ1-5; D remains unclear. Germline CDR1 and CDR2: MDHEN and SYDVKM. There are 14 residues in the CDR3. V was pared by 2 bases and J by 1 base, with 6 bases between. CDR3 sequence reads: CASSLIWSNQPQHF. CDR3 DNA: TGTGCCAGCAGTTTAATCTGGAGCAATCAGCCCCAGCATTTT.

In this sample, this clonotype turned up a few times. This rearrangement joins TRBV5-1 to TRBJ2-1; 9 positions match TRBD2. V lost 6 bases to trimming and J lost 10 bases; unmatched junction nucleotides: 17. CDR1 and CDR2 from the germline V gene are SGHRS and YFSETQ. The CDR3 consists of 16 residues. CDR3 DNA: TGCGCCAGCATTCTGGGGGTACCTAGCGGGGTAGGAGAGCAGTTCTTC. Translated: CASILGVPSGVGEQFF. Full variable domain (remainder filled in from reference TRBV5-1 and TRBJ2-1): KAGVTQTPRYLIKTRGQQVTLSCSPISGHRSVSWYQQTPGQGLQFLFEYFSETQRNKGNFPGRFSGRQFSNSRSEMNVSTLELGDSALYLCASILGVPSGVGEQFFGPGTRLTVL.

The V call is TRBV6-1, the J call TRBJ1-3; a possible D gene is TRBD1 (5 bases). The CDR3 is made up of 14 amino acids. Germline-derived CDR1 and CDR2 are MNHNS and SASEGT. V lost 8 bases, J lost 0 bases, and 11 bases lay in between. DNA for the CDR3: TGTGCCAGCGGGGGAGGTCGCTCTGGAAACACCATATATTTT. Its translation: CASGGGRSGNTIYF.

This clonotype was seen a handful of times. The chain links TRBV12-3 or TRBV12-4 to TRBJ1-6; tentatively, D is TRBD1 (6 bases). The CDR3 covers 19 residues. The germline V and J ends were trimmed by 5 bases and 6 bases, with 26 bases remaining between them. The chain's CDR3 is CASSGGGRHDFLTNSPLHF. CDR3 nucleotide sequence: TGTGCCAGCAGTGGGGGCGGGAGACACGATTTCCTTACTAATTCACCCCTCCACTTT.

This clonotype was recorded many times. The chain recombines TRBV18 with TRBJ2-5; D might be TRBD2 (6 bases). This CDR3 has 14 residues. The V end lost 1 base, the J end lost 2 bases, and 8 bases lay between the germline ends. Germline loops: CDR1 KGHSH, CDR2 LQKENI. Here the CDR3 DNA reads TGTGCCAGCTCACCACAGGGAGGTCAAGAGACCCAGTACTTC. Translating it yields CASSPQGGQETQYF. The whole variable domain, filled in from reference TRBV18 and TRBJ2-5, reads NAGVMQNPRHLVRRRGQEARLRCSPMKGHSHVYWYRQLPEEGLKFMVYLQKENIIDESGMPKERFSAEFPKEGPSILRIQQVVRGDSAAYFCASSPQGGQETQYFGPGTRLLVL.

The chain has TRBV7-9 and TRBJ2-2, with D possibly TRBD1 on 6 matching bases. CDR1 and CDR2 from the germline V gene are SEHNR and FQNEAQ (reference sequence). This CDR3 has 14 amino acids. V was cut by 7 bases and J by 7 bases, with 16 bases left in between. The CDR3 sequence is CASTPGVDGGELFF. Written as DNA, the CDR3 is TGTGCCAGCACTCCAGGGGTGGATGGCGGGGAGCTGTTTTTT.

The chain couples TRBV6-6 to TRBJ1-1; no clear D gene. Trimming removed 0 bases from V and 1 base from J, with 9 bases in between. The length of the CDR3 is 15 residues. Germline V CDR1 and CDR2: MNHNY, SVGAGI (reference sequence). The DNA for the CDR3 is TGTGCCAGCAGTTACTCGTCGCGCACGAACACTGAAGCTTTCTTT. It yields the protein CASSYSSRTNTEAFF.

The J gene is TRBJ1-5, the V gene TRBV6-1, with 9 bases aligning to TRBD1. The CDR3 spans 13 residues. Germline V lookup: CDR1 MNHNS, CDR2 SASEGT. Trimming removed 5 bases from V and 14 bases from J; junction bases left unmatched: 10. This chain's CDR3 is CASSLGQGFFEHF. In DNA, the CDR3 is TGTGCCAGCAGTTTGGGACAGGGCTTTTTCGAGCATTTT.

This clonotype was counted between two and nine times. J is TRBJ1-2 and V is TRBV6-1; D not resolved. The CDR3 sequence is 14 residues long. Germline loops: CDR1 MNHNS, CDR2 SASEGT. V was pared by 6 bases and J by 8 bases, with 19 bases between. CDR3 nucleotide sequence: TGTGCCAGCAGCCCTCCGGGTTTGCTAAGGGGCTACACCTTC. Residues: CASSPPGLLRGYTF.

The rearrangement joins TRBV28 to TRBJ2-1; 12 positions agree with TRBD2. V dropped 10 bases and J dropped 12; count of bases not matched to a gene: 7. CDR3 length: 12 amino acids. Looked up from germline, CDR1 is MDHEN and CDR2 is SYDVKM. In DNA, the CDR3 is TGTGCCACCCTAGCGGGAGGGGGGTGGCAGTTCTTC. Translated, it gives CATLAGGGWQFF.

This chain uses TRBV6-1 with TRBJ1-2; D remains ambiguous. Germline loops: CDR1 MNHNS, CDR2 SASEGT. The CDR3 sequence is 13 residues long. V dropped 8 bases and J dropped 0 bases, with 10 bases sitting between them. This CDR3 is CASSSRANYGYTF. The DNA for the CDR3 is TGTGCCAGCTCCTCCAGAGCTAACTATGGCTACACCTTC.

This clonotype appeared many times. The chain is built from TRBV13 and TRBJ1-4, with D uncertain. V lost 5 bases to trimming and J lost 4 bases, with 11 bases between them. Germline V gene sequence: CDR1 PRHDT, CDR2 FYEKMQ (reference sequence). CDR3 length: 14 amino acids. The CDR3 nucleotides read TGTGCCAGCAGCCTTAGATTCTTTAATGAAAAACTGTTTTTT. Translated: CASSLRFFNEKLFF.

This clonotype was counted at least ten times. This chain links TRBV12-3 or TRBV12-4 with TRBJ1-1, with D tentatively TRBD1 (6 bases). Trimming left V 3 bases short and J 10 bases short, with 15 bases between. There are 13 residues in the CDR3. The CDR3 reads CASSFGELRGAFF. DNA of the CDR3: TGTGCCAGCAGTTTTGGGGAACTCAGGGGAGCTTTCTTT.

This clonotype turned up a few times. The rearrangement links TRBV7-9 to TRBJ1-4; D might be TRBD1 (6 bases). V was clipped by 5 bases and J by 6 bases, with 16 bases between them. The V gene's germline CDR1 is SEHNR and CDR2 FQNEAQ (reference sequence). The CDR3 totals 15 residues. The chain's CDR3 is CASSPSTGRYEKLFF. The CDR3 DNA sequence: TGTGCCAGCAGCCCTTCGACAGGACGGTATGAAAAACTGTTTTTT.

The chain combines TRBV7-9 with TRBJ1-2, with D possibly TRBD1 on 6 matching bases. Per germline, CDR1 SEHNR and CDR2 FQNEAQ (reference sequence). The CDR3 spans 19 residues. V shed 5 bases and J shed 0 bases, with 25 bases lying between them. DNA for the CDR3: TGTGCCAGCAGCAACCAGCAGGGGAGGCCGTCTCCTACTAACTATGGCTACACCTTC. This translates into CASSNQQGRPSPTNYGYTF.

This clonotype was seen only a few times. The V and J genes are TRBV11-2 and TRBJ2-2; D may match TRBD1 or TRBD2 (6 bases each). The CDR3 loop spans 16 amino acids. Germline lookup yields CDR1 SGHAT and CDR2 FQNNGV. The germline V and J ends were trimmed by 4 bases and 5 bases, with 17 bases remaining between them. CDR3 residues: CASSSPGGTQTGELFF. CDR3 DNA: TGTGCCAGCAGCTCCCCTGGGGGGACACAGACCGGGGAGCTGTTTTTT.

This clonotype was counted ten times or more. J is TRBJ2-5 and V is TRBV6-5; either TRBD1 or TRBD2 may supply D (5 bases each). This CDR3 contains 14 residues. V was pared by 7 bases and J by 2 bases, with 14 bases between. The germline V gene encodes CDR1 MNHEY and CDR2 SVGAGI. The chain's CDR3 is CASNNPGRQETQYF. CDR3 nucleotides: TGTGCCAGCAACAACCCGGGACGACAAGAGACCCAGTACTTC.

The sample holds many counts of this clonotype. V usage is TRBV20-1 and J usage is TRBJ2-1; 7 positions match TRBD2. The CDR3 spans 14 residues. Germline V gene sequence: CDR1 DFQATT, CDR2 SNEGSKA (reference sequence). Unmatched junction bases numbered 6, after V lost 4 bases and J lost 3 bases. The CDR3 nucleotides read TGCAGTGCTAACCGGGGGGAGGTCTACAATGAGCAGTTCTTC. This translates into CSANRGEVYNEQFF.

The V and J genes are TRBV29-1 and TRBJ2-5; D remains unclear. The length of the CDR3 is 10 residues. Germline assignment: CDR1 SQVTM and CDR2 ANQGSEA. The CDR3 loop reads CASQQETQYF. CDR3 sequence (DNA): TGCGCGAGCCAGCAAGAGACCCAGTACTTC.

This clonotype was observed a few times. The genes are TRBV20-1 and TRBJ2-3; D remains unclear. The CDR3 is made up of 12 amino acids. V dropped 3 bases and J dropped 3 bases, with 7 bases sitting between them. CDR1 and CDR2 (germline): DFQATT, SNEGSKA (reference sequence). The CDR3 DNA reads TGCAGTGCTAGCGAGGTTACAGATACGCAGTATTTT. Translated, it gives CSASEVTDTQYF.

This clonotype showed up many times. The rearrangement uses TRBV28 and TRBJ1-5, with TRBD1 matching 11 bases. CDR1 MDHEN and CDR2 SYDVKM come from the germline V gene. The ends lost 6 bases at V and 6 bases at J; junction bases unmatched: 13. This CDR3 comprises 17 residues. The CDR3 bases are TGTGCCAGCAGGCCTTATTCCGGGACAGGGGGTTTTCAGCCCCAGCATTTT. This gives the protein CASRPYSGTGGFQPQHF.

This clonotype has ten or more counts. The CDR3 protein is CASSPGTGGTEQYF. The CDR3 coding sequence is TGTGCCAGCTCACCCGGGACAGGGGGGACGGAGCAGTACTTC. The chain combines TRBV18 with TRBJ2-7, with TRBD1 identical over 11 bases. Trimming cost V 3 bases and J 7 bases; bases outside gene matches: 5. This CDR3 region has 14 residues. Germline CDR1 and CDR2: KGHSH and LQKENI.

This clonotype came up many times. The chain recombines TRBV12-3 or TRBV12-4 with TRBJ2-3, with unresolved D. This CDR3 region has 14 residues. The V gene lost 2 bases and the J gene lost 0 bases, with 6 bases spanning the gap. The CDR3 DNA reads TGTGCCAGCAGTTTAAGCCCTAGCACAGATACGCAGTATTTT. Translation gives CASSLSPSTDTQYF.

Only a few counts were recorded for this clonotype. The chain employs TRBV6-5 and TRBJ2-5; D remains unclear. CDR1 MNHEY and CDR2 SVGAGI come from the germline V gene. Trimming took off 3 bases at V and 5 bases at J, with 13 bases between the two ends. This CDR3 has 14 amino acids. CDR3 sequence reads: CASSYLQTDETQYF. Written as DNA, the CDR3 is TGTGCCAGCAGTTATCTCCAGACGGATGAGACCCAGTACTTC.

This clonotype was observed a handful of times. The rearrangement uses TRBV9 and TRBJ2-2; D unclear. CDR1 and CDR2 (germline): SGDLS, YYNGEE. Trimming stripped 0 bases from V and 7 bases from J, with 10 bases between. The CDR3 runs 14 residues. DNA for the CDR3: TGTGCCAGCAGCGTAGGAATTTTCGGCGGGGAGCTGTTTTTT. Translation gives CASSVGIFGGELFF.